One and the same sample provided the 5 T cell receptor beta chains below, sequenced in a study of T-cell reconstitution after alpha-beta-depleted transplantation in children. Library preparation (for TCRbeta) was performed with unique molecular identifiers. One entry per CDR3 protein results from TCRdb running MiXCR on the PCR reads. The sample has roughly 590,000 distinct CDR3 sequences, approximately 17% seen once; the top ten hold approximately 1%. The material sequenced was PBMCs from the stem cell graft donor, taken from the stem cell graft. Every receptor here comes from a human donor who donated a stem cell graft to a child with acute myeloid leukemia.

The chain couples TRBV6-5 to TRBJ2-7; D is ambiguous. Trimming pared 8 bases from V and 0 bases from J, leaving 8 bases between. From germline, CDR1 is MNHEY and CDR2 SVGAGI. The CDR3 contains 12 residues. In DNA form, the CDR3 reads TGTGCCAGCGGGGTGAGCTCCTACGAGCAGTACTTC. Its protein product is CASGVSSYEQYF.

This clonotype was detected many times. This rearrangement joins TRBV20-1 to TRBJ1-5; no clear D gene. CDR3 length: 13 amino acids. From germline, CDR1 is DFQATT and CDR2 SNEGSKA (reference sequence). V lost 2 bases, J lost 4 bases, and 9 bases lay in between. The CDR3 is CSARPQRNQPQHF. The CDR3 coding sequence is TGCAGTGCTAGACCCCAGAGAAATCAGCCCCAGCATTTT.

This clonotype was counted a few times. V and J are TRBV7-9 and TRBJ2-1; D call uncertain. V was cut by 7 bases and J by 12 bases, with 19 bases left in between. The CDR3 is 13 residues long. Germline V CDR1 and CDR2: SEHNR, FQNEAQ (reference sequence). Written as DNA, the CDR3 is TGTGCCAGCACGGGCCCTTCAGCCGGTGGGCAGTTCTTC. Its translation: CASTGPSAGGQFF.

The chain is built from TRBV12-3 or TRBV12-4 and TRBJ2-5; no firm D call. Trimming removed 7 bases at V and 1 base at J, with 4 bases between. The CDR3 is 11 amino acids. This CDR3 reads CASKRQETQYF. CDR3 in DNA: TGTGCCAGCAAGCGCCAAGAGACCCAGTACTTC.

This clonotype has ten or more counts. V and J are TRBV15 and TRBJ2-2; 8 bases match TRBD1. This CDR3 contains 14 residues. V lost 8 bases, J lost 2 bases, and 4 bases stayed unmatched. CDR1 is LNHNV, CDR2 YYDKDF, per germline (reference sequence). CDR3 nucleotides: TGTGCCACCTTGGACAGGGTAAACACCGGGGAGCTGTTTTTT. Residues: CATLDRVNTGELFF.